The 3 T cell receptor beta chains in this list originate from one sample, sequenced in a study of T cells in localized non-small cell lung cancer. The data were produced by immunoSEQ multiplex PCR, yet TCRdb's version contains in-frame clones alone and is incomplete. This sample carries under 2,500 clones, 30% to 40% of them seen once, and the ten largest clones take around 21%. The sequencing used lung tumor tissue, collected before any cancer treatment. Receptor source: a female donor aged 60 or older with stage I lung adenocarcinoma.

This chain links TRBV30 with TRBJ2-7; 7 positions agree with TRBD2. The CDR3 has 15 amino acids. The trim removed 5 bases at V and 4 bases at J, leaving 14 bases unmatched. Germline CDR1 is GTSNPN and CDR2 is SVGIG (reference sequence). This CDR3 reads CAWGDMGTTEYEQYF. The CDR3 DNA reads TGTGCCTGGGGCGATATGGGGACTACTGAATACGAGCAGTACTTC.

This clone was seen once. The V gene is TRBV28, the J gene TRBJ2-1; D not certain. CDR1 and CDR2 (germline): MDHEN, SYDVKM. V lost 6 bases and J lost 2, with 11 bases in between. The CDR3 totals 14 residues. The CDR3 DNA sequence: TGTGCCAGCAGGCCCGCGACGACCTACAATGAGCAGTTCTTC. Amino acids: CASRPATTYNEQFF.

The genes are TRBV19 and TRBJ2-1, with TRBD1 identical over 7 bases. Trimming took 8 bases from V and 1 from J; bases not matched to a gene: 5. The CDR3 totals 14 residues. Germline CDR1 and CDR2: LNHDA and SQIVND (reference sequence). The CDR3 loop is CASRDRSSYNEQFF. The CDR3 bases are TGTGCCAGTCGGGACAGATCGTCCTACAATGAGCAGTTCTTC.